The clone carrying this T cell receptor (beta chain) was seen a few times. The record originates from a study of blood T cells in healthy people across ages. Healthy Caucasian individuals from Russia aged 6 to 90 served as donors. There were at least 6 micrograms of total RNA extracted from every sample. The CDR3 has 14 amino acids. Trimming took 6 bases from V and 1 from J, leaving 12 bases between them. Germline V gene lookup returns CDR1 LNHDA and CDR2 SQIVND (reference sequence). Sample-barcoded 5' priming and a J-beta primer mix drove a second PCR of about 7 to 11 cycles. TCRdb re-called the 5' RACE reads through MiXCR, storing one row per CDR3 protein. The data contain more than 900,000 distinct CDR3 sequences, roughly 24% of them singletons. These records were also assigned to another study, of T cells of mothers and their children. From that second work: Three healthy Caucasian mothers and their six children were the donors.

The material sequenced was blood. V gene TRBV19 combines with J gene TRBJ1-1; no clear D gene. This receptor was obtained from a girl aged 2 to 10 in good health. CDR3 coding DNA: TGTGCCAGTAGCCATTACGAATGGAACACTGAAGCTTTCTTT. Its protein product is CASSHYEWNTEAFF.